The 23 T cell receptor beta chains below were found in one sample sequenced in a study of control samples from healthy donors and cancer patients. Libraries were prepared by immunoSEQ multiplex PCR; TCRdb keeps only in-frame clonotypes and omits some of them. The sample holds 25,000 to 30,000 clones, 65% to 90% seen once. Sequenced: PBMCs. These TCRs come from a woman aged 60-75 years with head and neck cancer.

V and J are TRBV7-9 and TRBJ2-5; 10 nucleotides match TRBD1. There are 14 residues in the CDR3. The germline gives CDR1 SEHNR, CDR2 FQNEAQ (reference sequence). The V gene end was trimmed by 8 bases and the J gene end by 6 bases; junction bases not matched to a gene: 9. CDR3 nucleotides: TGTGCCAGCGAGAACCGGGACAGGGGACAGACCCAGTACTTC. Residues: CASENRDRGQTQYF.

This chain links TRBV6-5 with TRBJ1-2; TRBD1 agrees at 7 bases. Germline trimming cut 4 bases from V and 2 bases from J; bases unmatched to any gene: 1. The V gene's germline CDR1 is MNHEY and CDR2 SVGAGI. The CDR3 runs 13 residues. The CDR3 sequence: CASSLTGNYGYTF. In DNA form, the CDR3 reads TGTGCCAGCAGTTTGACAGGGAACTATGGCTACACCTTC.

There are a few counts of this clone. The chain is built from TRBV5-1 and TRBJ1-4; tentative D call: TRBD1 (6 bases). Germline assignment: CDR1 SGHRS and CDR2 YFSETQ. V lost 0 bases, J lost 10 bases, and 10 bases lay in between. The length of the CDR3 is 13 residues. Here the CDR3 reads CASSLEGEGKLFF. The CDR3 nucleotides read TGCGCCAGCAGCTTGGAGGGGGAAGGAAAACTGTTTTTT.

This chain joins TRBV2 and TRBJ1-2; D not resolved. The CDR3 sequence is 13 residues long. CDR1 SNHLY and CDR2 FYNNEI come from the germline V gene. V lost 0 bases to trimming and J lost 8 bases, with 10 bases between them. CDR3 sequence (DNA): TGTGCCAGCAGTGAAGCGCCGTCAGGCGGCTACACCTTC. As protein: CASSEAPSGGYTF.

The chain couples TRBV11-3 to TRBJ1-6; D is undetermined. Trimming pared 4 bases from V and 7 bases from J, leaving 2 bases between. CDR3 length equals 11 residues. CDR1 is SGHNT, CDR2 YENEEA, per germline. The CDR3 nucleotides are TGTGCCAGCAGCTCCAATTCACCCCTCCACTTT. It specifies CASSSNSPLHF.

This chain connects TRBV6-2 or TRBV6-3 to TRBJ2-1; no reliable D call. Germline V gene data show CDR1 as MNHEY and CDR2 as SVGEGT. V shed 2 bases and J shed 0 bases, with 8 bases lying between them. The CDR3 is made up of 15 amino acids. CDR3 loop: CASSYPQGSYNEQFF. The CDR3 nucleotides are TGTGCCAGCAGTTACCCCCAAGGCTCCTACAATGAGCAGTTCTTC.

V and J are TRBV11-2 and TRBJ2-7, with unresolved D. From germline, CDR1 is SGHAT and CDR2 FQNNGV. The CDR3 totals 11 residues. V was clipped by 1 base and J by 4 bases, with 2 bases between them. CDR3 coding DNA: TGTGCCAGCAGCTTAGCTTACGAGCAGTACTTC. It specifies CASSLAYEQYF.

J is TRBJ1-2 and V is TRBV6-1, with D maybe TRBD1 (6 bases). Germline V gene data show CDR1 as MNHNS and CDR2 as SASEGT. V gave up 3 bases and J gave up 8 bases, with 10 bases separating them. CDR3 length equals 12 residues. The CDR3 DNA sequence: TGTGCCAGCAGTGACCGGGACATCGGCTACACCTTC. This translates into CASSDRDIGYTF.

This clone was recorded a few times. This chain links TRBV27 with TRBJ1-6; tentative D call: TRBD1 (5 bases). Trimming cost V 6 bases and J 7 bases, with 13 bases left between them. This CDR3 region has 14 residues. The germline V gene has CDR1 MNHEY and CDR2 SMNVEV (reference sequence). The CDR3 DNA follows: TGTGCCAGCAGCCGCCGGGACCTGAATTCACCCCTCCACTTT. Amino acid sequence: CASSRRDLNSPLHF.

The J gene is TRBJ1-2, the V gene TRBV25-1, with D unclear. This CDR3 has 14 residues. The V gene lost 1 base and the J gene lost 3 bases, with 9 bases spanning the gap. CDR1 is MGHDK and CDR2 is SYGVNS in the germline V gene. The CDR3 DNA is TGTGCCAGCAGTGAATTCACAGATGACTATGGCTACACCTTC. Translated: CASSEFTDDYGYTF.

CDR3 coding DNA: TGTGCTATGGGGGGTCGTGGGGTCTCTGGAAACACCATATATTTT. As protein: CAMGGRGVSGNTIYF. The J gene is TRBJ1-3, the V gene TRBV6-5, with a possible D match to TRBD1 (5 bases). The CDR3 consists of 15 residues. Per germline, CDR1 MNHEY and CDR2 SVGAGI.

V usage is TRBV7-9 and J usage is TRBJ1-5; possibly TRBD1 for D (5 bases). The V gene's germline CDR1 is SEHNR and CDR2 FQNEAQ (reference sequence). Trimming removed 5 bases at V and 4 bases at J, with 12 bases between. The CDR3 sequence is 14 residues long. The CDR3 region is CASSPRQPNQPQHF. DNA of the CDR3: TGTGCCAGCAGCCCAAGACAGCCTAATCAGCCCCAGCATTTT.

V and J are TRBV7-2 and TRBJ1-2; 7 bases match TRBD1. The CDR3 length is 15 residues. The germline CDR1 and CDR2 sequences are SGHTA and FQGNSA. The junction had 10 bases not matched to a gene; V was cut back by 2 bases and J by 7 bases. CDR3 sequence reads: CASSLTGEGLSGYTF. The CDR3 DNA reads TGTGCCAGCAGCTTAACAGGGGAGGGACTGAGTGGCTACACCTTC. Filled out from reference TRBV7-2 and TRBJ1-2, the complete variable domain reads GAGVSQSPSNKVTEKGKDVELRCDPISGHTALYWYRQSLGQGLEFLIYFQGNSAPDKSGLPSDRFSAERTGGSVSTLTIQRTQQEDSAVYLCASSLTGEGLSGYTFGSGTRLTVV.

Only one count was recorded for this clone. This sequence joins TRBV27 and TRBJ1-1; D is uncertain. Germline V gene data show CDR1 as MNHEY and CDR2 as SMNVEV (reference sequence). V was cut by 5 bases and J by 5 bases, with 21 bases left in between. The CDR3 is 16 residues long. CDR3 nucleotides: TGTGCCAGCAGTCAACAAGGGATCTGGCTCGATACTGAAGCTTTCTTT. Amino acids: CASSQQGIWLDTEAFF.

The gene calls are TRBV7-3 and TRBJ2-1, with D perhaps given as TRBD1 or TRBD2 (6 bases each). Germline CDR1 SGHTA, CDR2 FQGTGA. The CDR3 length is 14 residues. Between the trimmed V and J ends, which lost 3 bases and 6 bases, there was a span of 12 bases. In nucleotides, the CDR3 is TGTGCCAGCAGCTTGATCGGGGGCGGCAATGAGCAGTTCTTC. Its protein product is CASSLIGGGNEQFF.

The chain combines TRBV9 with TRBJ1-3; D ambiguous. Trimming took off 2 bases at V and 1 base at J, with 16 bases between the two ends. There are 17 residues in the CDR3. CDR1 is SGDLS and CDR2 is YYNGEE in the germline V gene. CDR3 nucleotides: TGTGCCAGCAGCGTTGACGGCAGTGCCTTTTCTGGAAACACCATATATTTT. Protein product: CASSVDGSAFSGNTIYF.

CDR3 amino acids: CASSRWDLPNEKLFF. The CDR3 region has the DNA TGTGCCAGCAGCCGCTGGGACCTACCAAATGAAAAACTGTTTTTT. The chain links TRBV5-6 to TRBJ1-4, with a weak D call TRBD1 (5 bases). Trimming removed 4 bases at V and 5 bases at J, with 15 bases between. This CDR3 has 15 residues. Germline values: CDR1 SGHDT, CDR2 YYEEEE. Variable domain in full (rest from reference TRBV5-6 and TRBJ1-4): DAGVTQSPTHLIKTRGQQVTLRCSPKSGHDTVSWYQQALGQGPQFIFQYYEEEERQRGNFPDRFSGHQFPNYSSELNVNALLLGDSALYLCASSRWDLPNEKLFFGSGTQLSVL.

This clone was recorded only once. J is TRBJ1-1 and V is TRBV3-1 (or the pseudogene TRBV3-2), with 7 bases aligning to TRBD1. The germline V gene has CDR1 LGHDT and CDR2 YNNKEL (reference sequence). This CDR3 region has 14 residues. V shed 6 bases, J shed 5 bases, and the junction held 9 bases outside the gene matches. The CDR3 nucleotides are TGTGCCAGCAGGCCGACAGGGTCGGGGACTGAAGCTTTCTTT. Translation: CASRPTGSGTEAFF.

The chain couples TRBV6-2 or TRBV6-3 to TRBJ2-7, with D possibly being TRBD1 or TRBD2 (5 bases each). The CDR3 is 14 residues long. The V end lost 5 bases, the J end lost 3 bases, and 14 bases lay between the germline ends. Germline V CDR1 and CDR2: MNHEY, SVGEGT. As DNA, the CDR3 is TGTGCCAGCAGTGAGGTGGGGACCCACTACGAGCAGTACTTC. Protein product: CASSEVGTHYEQYF.

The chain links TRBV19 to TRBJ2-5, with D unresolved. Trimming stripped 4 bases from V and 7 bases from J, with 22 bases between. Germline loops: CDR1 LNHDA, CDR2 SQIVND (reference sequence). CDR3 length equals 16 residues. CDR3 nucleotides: TGTGCCAGTAGTACCACCCGGACGGGCCACGGCGTGACCCAGTACTTC. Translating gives CASSTTRTGHGVTQYF.

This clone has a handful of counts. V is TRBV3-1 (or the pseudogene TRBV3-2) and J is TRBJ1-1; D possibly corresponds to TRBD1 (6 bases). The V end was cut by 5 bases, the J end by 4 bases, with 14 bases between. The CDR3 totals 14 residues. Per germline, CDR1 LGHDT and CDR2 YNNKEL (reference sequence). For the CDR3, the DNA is TGTGCCAGCAGCTCACAGGGCTTTGGCACTGAAGCTTTCTTT. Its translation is CASSSQGFGTEAFF.

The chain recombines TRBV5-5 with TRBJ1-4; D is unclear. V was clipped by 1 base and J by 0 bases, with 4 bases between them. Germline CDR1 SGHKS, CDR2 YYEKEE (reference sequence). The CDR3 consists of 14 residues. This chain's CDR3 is CASSLHTTNEKLFF. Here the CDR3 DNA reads TGTGCCAGCAGCTTGCACACAACTAATGAAAAACTGTTTTTT. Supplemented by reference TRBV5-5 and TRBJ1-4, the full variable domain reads DAGVTQSPTHLIKTRGQQVTLRCSPISGHKSVSWYQQVLGQGPQFIFQYYEKEERGRGNFPDRFSARQFPNYSSELNVNALLLGDSALYLCASSLHTTNEKLFFGSGTQLSVL.

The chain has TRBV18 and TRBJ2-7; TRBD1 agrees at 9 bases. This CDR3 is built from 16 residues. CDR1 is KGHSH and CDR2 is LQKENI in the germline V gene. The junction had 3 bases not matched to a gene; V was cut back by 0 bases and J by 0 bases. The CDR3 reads CASSPPGTGSSYEQYF. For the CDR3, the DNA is TGTGCCAGCTCACCACCCGGGACAGGGAGCTCCTACGAGCAGTACTTC.